The clone carrying this T cell receptor (beta chain) was counted between two and nine times. Its antigen remains unknown. This sample was included in a study of beta chain features in type 1 diabetes. Every isolated RNA sample was fully reverse transcribed, so sequencing captured expressed TCRB transcripts. Produced via immunoSEQ multiplex PCR; TCRdb's table is partial and in-frame only. The sample lists under 250,000 clones; 27% were seen once. Regarding the study as a whole: Researchers caution that PCR might favor shorter templates, equally among patients and controls.

Germline V gene data show CDR1 as SGHRS and CDR2 as YFSETQ. The CDR3 consists of 19 residues. The J segment lost 3 bases and the V segment lost 1 base, leaving 13 bases of the junction unmatched. What was sequenced was central memory CD4+ T cells from blood. This receptor was taken from a man aged 25-45 years in good health. The V gene is TRBV5-1, the J gene TRBJ2-7, with TRBD2 matching over 13 bases. The CDR3 loop is CASSLPGLGLAGLGYEQYF. Written as DNA, the CDR3 is TGCGCCAGCAGCTTGCCGGGGCTGGGACTAGCGGGACTCGGCTACGAGCAGTACTTC.